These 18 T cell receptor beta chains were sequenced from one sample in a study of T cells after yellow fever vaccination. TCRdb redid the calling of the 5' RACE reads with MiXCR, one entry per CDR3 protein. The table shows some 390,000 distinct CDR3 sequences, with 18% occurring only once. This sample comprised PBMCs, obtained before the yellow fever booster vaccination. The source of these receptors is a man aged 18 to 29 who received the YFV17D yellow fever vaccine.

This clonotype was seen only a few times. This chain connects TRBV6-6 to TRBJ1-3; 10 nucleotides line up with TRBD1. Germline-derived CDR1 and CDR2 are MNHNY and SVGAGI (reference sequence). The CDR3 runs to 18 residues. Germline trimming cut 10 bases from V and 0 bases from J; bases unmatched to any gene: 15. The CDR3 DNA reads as TGTGCCACCGTCCCGGGGACAGGGGTGGTCTTCTCTGGAAACACCATATATTTT. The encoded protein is CATVPGTGVVFSGNTIYF.

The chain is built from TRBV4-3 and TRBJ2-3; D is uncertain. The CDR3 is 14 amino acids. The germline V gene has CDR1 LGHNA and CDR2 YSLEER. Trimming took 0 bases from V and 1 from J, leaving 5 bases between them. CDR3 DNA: TGCGCCAGCAGCCAAGATAAACGCACAGATACGCAGTATTTT. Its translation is CASSQDKRTDTQYF.

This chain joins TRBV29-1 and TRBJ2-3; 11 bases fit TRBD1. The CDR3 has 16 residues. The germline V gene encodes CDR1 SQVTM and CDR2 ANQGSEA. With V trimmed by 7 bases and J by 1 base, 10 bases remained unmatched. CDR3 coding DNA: TGCAGCGCCGGACAGGGGGCGCAGAAAGGCACAGATACGCAGTATTTT. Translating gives CSAGQGAQKGTDTQYF.

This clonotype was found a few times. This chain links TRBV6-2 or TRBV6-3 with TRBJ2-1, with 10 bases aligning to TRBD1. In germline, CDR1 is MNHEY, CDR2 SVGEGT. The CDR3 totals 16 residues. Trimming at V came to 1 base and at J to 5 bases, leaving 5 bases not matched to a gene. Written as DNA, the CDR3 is TGTGCCAGCAGTTACTTGGGGACAGGGGTCAACAATGAGCAGTTCTTC. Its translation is CASSYLGTGVNNEQFF.

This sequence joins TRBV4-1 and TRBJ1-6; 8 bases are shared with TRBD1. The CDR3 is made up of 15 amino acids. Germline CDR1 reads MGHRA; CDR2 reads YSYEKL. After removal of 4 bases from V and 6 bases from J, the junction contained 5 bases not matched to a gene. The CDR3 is CASSRSGGINSPLHF. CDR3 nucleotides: TGCGCCAGCAGCCGTTCAGGGGGCATTAATTCACCCCTCCACTTT.

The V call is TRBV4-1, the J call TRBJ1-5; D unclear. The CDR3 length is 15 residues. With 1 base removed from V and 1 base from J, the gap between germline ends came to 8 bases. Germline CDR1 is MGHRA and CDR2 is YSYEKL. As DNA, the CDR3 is TGCGCCAGCAGCCAAGTAACGGGGAGCAATCAGCCCCAGCATTTT. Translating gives CASSQVTGSNQPQHF.

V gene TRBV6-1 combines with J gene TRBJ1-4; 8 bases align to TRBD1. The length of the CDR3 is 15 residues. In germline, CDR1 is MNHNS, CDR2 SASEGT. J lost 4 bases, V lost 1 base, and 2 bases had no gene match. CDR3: CASSEGTGSNEKLFF. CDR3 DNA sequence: TGTGCCAGCAGTGAAGGGACAGGGAGTAATGAAAAACTGTTTTTT.

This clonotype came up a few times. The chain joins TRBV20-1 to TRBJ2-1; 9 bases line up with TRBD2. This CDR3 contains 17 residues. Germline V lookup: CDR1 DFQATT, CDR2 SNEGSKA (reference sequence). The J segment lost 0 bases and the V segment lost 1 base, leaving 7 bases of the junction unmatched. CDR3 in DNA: TGCAGTGCTAGAGTTCGAGCGGGGGGATCCTCCTACAATGAGCAGTTCTTC. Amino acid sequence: CSARVRAGGSSYNEQFF.

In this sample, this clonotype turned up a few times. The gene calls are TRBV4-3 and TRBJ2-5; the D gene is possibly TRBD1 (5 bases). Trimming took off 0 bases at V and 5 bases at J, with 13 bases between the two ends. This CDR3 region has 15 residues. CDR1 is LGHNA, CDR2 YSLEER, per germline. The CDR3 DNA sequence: TGCGCCAGCAGCCAAGAAAGGGGCCTGGGGGAGACCCAGTACTTC. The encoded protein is CASSQERGLGETQYF.

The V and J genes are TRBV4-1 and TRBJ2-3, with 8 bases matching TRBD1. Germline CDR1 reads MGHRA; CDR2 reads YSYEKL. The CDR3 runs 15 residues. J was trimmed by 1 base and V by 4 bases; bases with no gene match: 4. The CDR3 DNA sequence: TGCGCCAGCAGCCGGACAGGGCCCGGCACAGATACGCAGTATTTT. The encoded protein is CASSRTGPGTDTQYF.

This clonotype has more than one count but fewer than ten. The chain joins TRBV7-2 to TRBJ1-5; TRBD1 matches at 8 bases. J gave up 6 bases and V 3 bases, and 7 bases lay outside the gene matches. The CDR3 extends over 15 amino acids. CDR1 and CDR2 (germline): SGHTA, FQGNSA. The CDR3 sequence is CASSFQGAVTQPQHF. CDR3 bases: TGTGCCAGCAGCTTTCAGGGGGCGGTGACTCAGCCCCAGCATTTT.

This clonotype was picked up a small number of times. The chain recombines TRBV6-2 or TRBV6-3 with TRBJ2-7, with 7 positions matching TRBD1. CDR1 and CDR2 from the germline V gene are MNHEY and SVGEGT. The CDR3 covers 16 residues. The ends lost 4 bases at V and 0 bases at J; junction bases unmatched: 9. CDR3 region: CASSSPSGTASYEQYV. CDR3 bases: TGTGCCAGCAGTTCTCCGTCCGGGACAGCCTCCTACGAGCAGTACGTC.

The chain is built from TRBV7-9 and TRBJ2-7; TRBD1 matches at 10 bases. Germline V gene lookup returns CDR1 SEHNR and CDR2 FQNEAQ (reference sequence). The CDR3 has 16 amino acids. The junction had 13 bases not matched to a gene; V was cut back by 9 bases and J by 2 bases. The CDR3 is CASTLGGTGAPYEQYF. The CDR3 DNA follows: TGTGCCAGTACACTGGGCGGGACAGGGGCCCCCTACGAGCAGTACTTC. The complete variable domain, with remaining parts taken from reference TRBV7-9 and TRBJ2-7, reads DTGVSQNPRHKITKRGQNVTFRCDPISEHNRLYWYRQTLGQGPEFLTYFQNEAQLEKSRLLSDRFSAERPKGSFSTLEIQRTEQGDSAMYLCASTLGGTGAPYEQYFGPGTRLTVT.

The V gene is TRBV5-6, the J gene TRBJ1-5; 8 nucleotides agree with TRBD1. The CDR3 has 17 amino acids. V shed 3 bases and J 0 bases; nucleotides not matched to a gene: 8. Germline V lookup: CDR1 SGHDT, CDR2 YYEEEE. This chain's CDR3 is CASSSYRTGRSNQPQHF. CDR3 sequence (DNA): TGTGCCAGCAGCTCGTATAGGACAGGGCGTAGCAATCAGCCCCAGCATTTT.

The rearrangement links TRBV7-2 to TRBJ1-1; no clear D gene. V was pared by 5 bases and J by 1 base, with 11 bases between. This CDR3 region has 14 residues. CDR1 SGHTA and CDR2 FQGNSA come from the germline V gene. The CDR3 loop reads CASSDTAGNTEAFF. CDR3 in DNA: TGTGCCAGCAGCGATACAGCAGGGAACACTGAAGCTTTCTTT.

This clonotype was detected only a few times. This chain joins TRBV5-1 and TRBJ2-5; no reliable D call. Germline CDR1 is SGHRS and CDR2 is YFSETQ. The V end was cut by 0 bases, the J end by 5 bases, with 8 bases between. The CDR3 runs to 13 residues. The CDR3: CASSLERWETQYF. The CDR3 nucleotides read TGCGCCAGCAGCTTGGAGCGTTGGGAGACCCAGTACTTC. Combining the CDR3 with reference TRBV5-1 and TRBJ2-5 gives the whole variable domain KAGVTQTPRYLIKTRGQQVTLSCSPISGHRSVSWYQQTPGQGLQFLFEYFSETQRNKGNFPGRFSGRQFSNSRSEMNVSTLELGDSALYLCASSLERWETQYFGPGTRLLVL.

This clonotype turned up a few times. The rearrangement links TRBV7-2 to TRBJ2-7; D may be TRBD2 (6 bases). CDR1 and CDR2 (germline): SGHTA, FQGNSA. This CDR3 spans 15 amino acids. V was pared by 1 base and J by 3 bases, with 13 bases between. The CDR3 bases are TGTGCCAGCAGCTTAGACGGGGCGGGGAACTACGAGCAGTACTTC. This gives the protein CASSLDGAGNYEQYF.

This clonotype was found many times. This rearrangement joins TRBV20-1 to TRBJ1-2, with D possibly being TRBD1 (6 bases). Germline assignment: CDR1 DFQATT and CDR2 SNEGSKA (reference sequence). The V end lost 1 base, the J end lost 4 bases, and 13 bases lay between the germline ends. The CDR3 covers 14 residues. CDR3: CSARVPGASYGYTF. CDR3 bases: TGCAGTGCTAGAGTCCCAGGGGCCTCCTATGGCTACACCTTC.